This passage covers 7 T cell receptor beta chains from one sample sequenced in a study of blood T cell repertoires in COVID-19. Assay: immunoSEQ multiplex PCR; the TCRdb copy retains only in-frame clones and omits some. The data show approximately 300,000 clones, approximately 90% seen once. The material sequenced was PBMCs or T cells enriched from blood (not recorded which). These receptors were collected from a woman aged 25-40 years who had recovered from COVID-19.

The V and J genes are TRBV6-5 and TRBJ1-1; D possibly corresponds to TRBD1 (5 bases). The CDR3 runs 16 residues. The ends were cut back, 2 bases at V and 1 base at J, with 14 bases in the middle. Per germline, CDR1 MNHEY and CDR2 SVGAGI. The CDR3 DNA reads as TGTGCCAGCAGTTACGGGGGGGGATTCGGGAACACTGAAGCTTTCTTT. As protein: CASSYGGGFGNTEAFF.

The V call is TRBV19, the J call TRBJ2-1; 8 nucleotides match TRBD2. From germline, CDR1 is LNHDA and CDR2 SQIVND (reference sequence). V dropped 5 bases and J dropped 0; count of bases not matched to a gene: 9. This CDR3 has 17 residues. This CDR3 reads CASSPTGRGGSYNEQFF. The CDR3 region has the DNA TGTGCCAGTAGTCCCACGGGACGGGGGGGCTCCTACAATGAGCAGTTCTTC.

This sequence joins TRBV7-2 and TRBJ1-2; 9 nucleotides match TRBD1. Per germline, CDR1 SGHTA and CDR2 FQGNSA. V shed 4 bases, J shed 4 bases, and the junction held 7 bases outside the gene matches. This CDR3 is 15 amino acids long. CDR3 protein: CASSYDRGTLYGYTF. CDR3 bases: TGTGCCAGCAGCTACGACAGGGGGACCCTCTATGGCTACACCTTC.

V usage is TRBV5-1 and J usage is TRBJ1-2; D might be TRBD1 (6 bases). The CDR3 covers 16 residues. V dropped 0 bases and J dropped 3 bases, with 15 bases sitting between them. The germline CDR1 and CDR2 sequences are SGHRS and YFSETQ. CDR3 sequence (DNA): TGCGCCAGCAGCTTGGATTCGGGGGGCCGGGACTATGGCTACACCTTC. Its translation: CASSLDSGGRDYGYTF.

DNA of the CDR3: TGTGCCAGTAGCCGGCAGGGGTCGGCGGACTATGGCTACACCTTC. It encodes CASSRQGSADYGYTF. The chain carries TRBV19 and TRBJ1-2; tentative D call: TRBD1 (6 bases). The CDR3 is 15 residues long. Germline V gene sequence: CDR1 LNHDA, CDR2 SQIVND (reference sequence). The V end was cut by 6 bases, the J end by 3 bases, with 17 bases between.

This chain links TRBV5-6 with TRBJ2-1; TRBD1 matches 12 bases. The CDR3 loop spans 15 amino acids. Trimming took 0 bases from V and 12 from J; bases not matched to a gene: 7. CDR1 and CDR2 (germline): SGHDT, YYEEEE. The CDR3 spells CASSLGGQGASWQFF. The CDR3 DNA is TGTGCCAGCAGCTTGGGGGGACAGGGGGCGTCGTGGCAGTTCTTC.

The V call is TRBV2, the J call TRBJ1-5, with TRBD1 as a possible D gene (5 bases). This CDR3 has 13 amino acids. Germline loops: CDR1 SNHLY, CDR2 FYNNEI. Trimming took 3 bases from V and 6 from J, leaving 9 bases between them. CDR3 bases: TGTGCCAGCAGTGATGATAGGGGTCAGCCCCAGCATTTT. It encodes CASSDDRGQPQHF. The full variable domain, rest sourced from reference TRBV2 and TRBJ1-5, is EPEVTQTPSHQVTQMGQEVILRCVPISNHLYFYWYRQILGQKVEFLVSFYNNEISEKSEIFDDQFSVERPDGSNFTLKIRSTKLEDSAMYFCASSDDRGQPQHFGDGTRLSIL.